This TCR beta chain originates from a study of OX40 agonist ivuxolimab in advanced cancers. This table comes from immunoSEQ multiplex PCR, and its TCRdb copy is limited to in-frame clones, with some not included. This table holds over 60,000 clones, approximately 85% found once. On this clone itself: The antigen is undetermined.

Regarding the study as a whole: CD8+ T cells were the subset that, on average, had more expanded clones than CD4+.

This CDR3 contains 17 residues. CDR1 is SEHNR and CDR2 is FQNEAQ in the germline V gene (reference sequence). With 5 bases clipped from V and 2 bases from J, the junction kept 10 bases outside the gene matches. The specimen was CD4+ or CD8+ T cells sorted from blood, collected in a trial of the OX40 agonist ivuxolimab. The clonotype was recovered from an adult with an advanced solid tumor such as melanoma, head and neck, liver or kidney cancer. The chain recombines TRBV7-9 with TRBJ2-5; 11 bases agree with TRBD2. The CDR3 region has the DNA TGTGCCAGCAGCCCCCGGACTAGCGGGTGGCAACAAGAGACCCAGTACTTC. This gives the protein CASSPRTSGWQQETQYF.